What follows are 30 T cell receptor beta chains derived from one specimen sequenced in a study of blood T cell repertoires in COVID-19. This table comes from immunoSEQ multiplex PCR, and its TCRdb copy is limited to in-frame clones, with some not included. The data show 360,000 or so clones, roughly 87% seen once. The sample taken for sequencing was PBMCs or T cells enriched from blood (not recorded which). These receptors originate from a woman aged 30 to 39 who had recovered from COVID-19.

The CDR3 protein is CASSSDPPGQGKCEQYF. CDR3 nucleotides: TGTGCCAGTAGCTCAGATCCCCCGGGACAGGGGAAGTGCGAGCAGTACTTC. The chain employs TRBV19 and TRBJ2-7, with 10 bases matching TRBD1. Trimming took 6 bases from V and 6 from J; bases not matched to a gene: 17. Germline lookup yields CDR1 LNHDA and CDR2 SQIVND (reference sequence). This CDR3 has 17 amino acids.

The gene calls are TRBV30 and TRBJ1-5; D remains ambiguous. The length of the CDR3 is 11 residues. The germline gives CDR1 GTSNPN, CDR2 SVGIG (reference sequence). Deletions cut 2 bases from V and 11 bases from J, with 10 bases between. For the CDR3, the DNA is TGTGCCTGGAGTTCCGGAGAAGCCCAGCATTTT. It translates to CAWSSGEAQHF.

The V and J genes are TRBV7-8 and TRBJ2-7; the match to TRBD1 covers 9 bases. This CDR3 region has 15 residues. CDR1 is SGHVS, CDR2 FQNEAQ, per germline. V lost 4 bases and J lost 1; bases outside the gene matches: 5. The DNA of the CDR3 is TGTGCCAGCAGCTACCGGGACAGGGCGTCCTACGAGCAGTACTTC. It specifies CASSYRDRASYEQYF.

The genes are TRBV7-9 and TRBJ1-1, with TRBD1 as a possible D gene (6 bases). Germline CDR1 is SEHNR and CDR2 is FQNEAQ (reference sequence). The CDR3 is made up of 12 amino acids. V was shortened by 5 bases and J by 5 bases, with 9 bases between the two germline ends. The CDR3 protein is CASSPDSTEAFF. The DNA of the CDR3 is TGTGCCAGCAGCCCGGACAGTACTGAAGCTTTCTTT.

This clone has a single count. The V gene is TRBV10-3, the J gene TRBJ2-1; TRBD2 agrees at 8 bases. Germline V lookup: CDR1 ENHRY, CDR2 SYGVKD. The CDR3 has 17 amino acids. V lost 0 bases and J lost 0; bases outside the gene matches: 4. Here the CDR3 reads CAISESLAGSSYNEQFF. In DNA, the CDR3 is TGTGCCATCAGTGAGTCGCTAGCGGGTAGCTCCTACAATGAGCAGTTCTTC.

The rearrangement links TRBV11-2 to TRBJ2-5; 10 nucleotides match TRBD2. Germline CDR1 and CDR2: SGHAT and FQNNGV. The CDR3 spans 15 residues. V shed 6 bases, J shed 4 bases, and the junction held 8 bases outside the gene matches. The chain's CDR3 is CASRLQRGGRETQYF. The CDR3 DNA reads TGTGCCAGCAGGCTCCAGCGGGGGGGGAGAGAGACCCAGTACTTC. Drawing the rest from reference TRBV11-2 and TRBJ2-5, the complete variable domain is EAGVAQSPRYKIIEKRQSVAFWCNPISGHATLYWYQQILGQGPKLLIQFQNNGVVDDSQLPKDRFSAERLKGVDSTLKIQPAKLEDSAVYLCASRLQRGGRETQYFGPGTRLLVL.

The chain is built from TRBV2 and TRBJ2-7; TRBD2 matches at 11 bases. Looked up from germline, CDR1 is SNHLY and CDR2 is FYNNEI. V was pared by 7 bases and J by 3 bases, with 8 bases of the junction left unmatched. The CDR3 is 15 residues long. The DNA of the CDR3 is TGTGCCAGCATAGCGGGACTAGCGGAGTACTACGAGCAGTACTTC. It encodes CASIAGLAEYYEQYF.

This clone was counted once. The rearrangement uses TRBV2 and TRBJ2-5; D call uncertain. Germline loops: CDR1 SNHLY, CDR2 FYNNEI. CDR3 length equals 12 residues. Trimming stripped 5 bases from V and 4 bases from J, with 8 bases between. CDR3 sequence reads: CASSKGVETQYF. Here the CDR3 DNA reads TGTGCCAGCAGTAAAGGCGTAGAGACCCAGTACTTC.

The chain combines TRBV11-2 with TRBJ2-3, with 7 bases aligning to TRBD2. The CDR3 is 16 amino acids. Germline trimming cut 1 base from V and 3 bases from J; bases unmatched to any gene: 7. Germline V gene lookup returns CDR1 SGHAT and CDR2 FQNNGV. The CDR3 loop is CASSLVVGGWTDTQYF. In DNA form, the CDR3 reads TGTGCCAGCAGCTTAGTTGTGGGAGGGTGGACAGATACGCAGTATTTT.

This clone was observed a few times. The chain employs TRBV3-1 (or the pseudogene TRBV3-2) and TRBJ2-7; D is unclear. Germline loops: CDR1 LGHDT, CDR2 YNNKEL (reference sequence). Trimming took 8 bases from V and 2 from J, leaving 16 bases between them. The CDR3 runs 14 residues. For the CDR3, the DNA is TGTGCCAGCCGTGGTAGCTGGTCCCCCTACGAGCAGTACTTC. It translates to CASRGSWSPYEQYF.

This clone was detected only once. The gene calls are TRBV5-8 and TRBJ1-1; D uncertain. V was trimmed by 5 bases and J by 3 bases, leaving 23 bases between them. Germline CDR1 SGHTS, CDR2 YDEGEE. This CDR3 has 17 amino acids. The CDR3 is CASRLTGLGLEDTEAFF. The CDR3 DNA follows: TGTGCCAGCAGATTGACCGGACTGGGTTTAGAGGACACTGAAGCTTTCTTT.

This chain joins TRBV9 and TRBJ2-7; TRBD2 aligns across 8 bases. Trimming at V came to 0 bases and at J to 2 bases, leaving 10 bases not matched to a gene. Germline-derived CDR1 and CDR2 are SGDLS and YYNGEE. This CDR3 has 17 amino acids. The CDR3 sequence is CASSVGPGGGKAYEQYF. Here the CDR3 DNA reads TGTGCCAGCAGCGTAGGGCCAGGCGGGGGGAAAGCCTACGAGCAGTACTTC.

CDR3 residues: CASSKTSGRGDEQFF. CDR3 DNA sequence: TGTGCCAGCAGCAAAACTAGCGGGAGGGGCGATGAGCAGTTCTTC. The chain employs TRBV7-9 and TRBJ2-1, with TRBD2 matching over 13 bases. Germline-derived CDR1 and CDR2 are SEHNR and FQNEAQ (reference sequence). The V and J ends lost 5 bases and 8 bases, in that order; junction bases with no gene match: 6. This CDR3 comprises 15 residues.

The chain joins TRBV27 to TRBJ1-1, with 7 nucleotides matching TRBD1. The CDR3 is 15 amino acids. CDR1 MNHEY and CDR2 SMNVEV come from the germline V gene (reference sequence). The V and J ends lost 6 bases and 4 bases, in that order; junction bases with no gene match: 11. The CDR3 nucleotides are TGTGCCAGCAGCCCCACCCCAACAGGGGCCACTGAAGCTTTCTTT. This sequence encodes CASSPTPTGATEAFF.

This clone has at least ten counts. V gene TRBV5-6 combines with J gene TRBJ2-7, with 12 bases lining up with TRBD2. The V and J ends lost 3 bases and 0 bases, in that order; junction bases with no gene match: 4. The germline V gene encodes CDR1 SGHDT and CDR2 YYEEEE. The CDR3 runs 16 residues. The CDR3 DNA sequence: TGTGCCAGCAGCTGGGGGACTAGCGGGTACTCCTACGAGCAGTACTTC. This codes for CASSWGTSGYSYEQYF.

This clone appeared once. V and J are TRBV9 and TRBJ1-2; D is perhaps TRBD1 (5 bases). Germline V gene lookup returns CDR1 SGDLS and CDR2 YYNGEE. V dropped 3 bases and J dropped 7 bases, with 19 bases sitting between them. The CDR3 has 15 residues. CDR3 DNA sequence: TGTGCCAGCAGCGGATCCGGGGGAAGGCAGGGTGGCTACACCTTC. This translates into CASSGSGGRQGGYTF.

The V call is TRBV4-1, the J call TRBJ2-7; D is possibly TRBD1 (6 bases). The germline V gene has CDR1 MGHRA and CDR2 YSYEKL. The CDR3 has 14 residues. The V and J ends lost 5 bases and 4 bases respectively, with 15 bases between them. The CDR3 protein is CASSRGGSLYEQYF. The CDR3 DNA is TGCGCCAGCAGCAGAGGGGGATCCCTTTACGAGCAGTACTTC.

The V gene is TRBV5-1, the J gene TRBJ1-3; no definite D call. Trimming pared 1 base from V and 0 bases from J, leaving 11 bases between. Germline V gives CDR1 SGHRS, CDR2 YFSETQ. The CDR3 spans 16 residues. DNA of the CDR3: TGCGCCAGCAGCTTGCGGGGATTTCGCTCTGGAAACACCATATATTTT. The encoded protein is CASSLRGFRSGNTIYF.

This chain uses TRBV6-5 with TRBJ2-3; TRBD1 agrees at 7 bases. The germline CDR1 and CDR2 sequences are MNHEY and SVGAGI. This CDR3 has 15 amino acids. J lost 3 bases, V lost 4 bases, and 7 bases had no gene match. This CDR3 reads CASSSSGTVTDTQYF. CDR3 sequence (DNA): TGTGCCAGCAGTTCATCCGGGACAGTAACAGATACGCAGTATTTT.

J is TRBJ1-2 and V is TRBV6-5; D is unresolved. The length of the CDR3 is 14 residues. V lost 0 bases, J lost 7 bases, and 12 bases lay in between. The germline V gene has CDR1 MNHEY and CDR2 SVGAGI. The CDR3 nucleotides are TGTGCCAGCAGTTACTCGATGTATTCCGGTGGCTACACCTTC. It codes for CASSYSMYSGGYTF.

The chain recombines TRBV7-9 with TRBJ2-3, with D unresolved. Germline V gives CDR1 SEHNR, CDR2 FQNEAQ (reference sequence). Trimming took off 2 bases at V and 6 bases at J, with 6 bases between the two ends. The CDR3 has 12 residues. This CDR3 reads CASSLTVDTQYF. The CDR3 DNA follows: TGTGCCAGCAGCTTAACAGTGGATACGCAGTATTTT.

The rearrangement links TRBV19 to TRBJ2-7, with 8 bases lining up with TRBD2. V lost 7 bases, J lost 2 bases, and 13 bases stayed unmatched. CDR3 length: 16 amino acids. The germline V gene has CDR1 LNHDA and CDR2 SQIVND (reference sequence). The CDR3 coding sequence is TGTGCCAGTACCCCGGCAGGCGGGGGGCAGACCTACGAGCAGTACTTC. Translating it yields CASTPAGGGQTYEQYF.

V usage is TRBV7-3 and J usage is TRBJ1-3; D is undetermined. The CDR3 contains 14 residues. Germline CDR1 is SGHTA and CDR2 is FQGTGA. The V end was cut by 0 bases, the J end by 4 bases, with 7 bases between. The CDR3 DNA sequence: TGTGCCAGCAGCTTAACAGGAGGGGGAAACACCATATATTTT. The encoded protein is CASSLTGGGNTIYF.

The CDR3 is CASSQDGTVRNEQFF. CDR3 coding DNA: TGTGCCAGCAGCCAGGACGGGACAGTTCGGAATGAGCAGTTCTTC. V gene TRBV3-1 (or the pseudogene TRBV3-2) combines with J gene TRBJ2-1; 7 nucleotides agree with TRBD1. The CDR3 runs to 15 residues. J lost 7 bases, V lost 3 bases, and 9 bases had no gene match. Germline CDR1 LGHDT, CDR2 YNNKEL (reference sequence).

The chain links TRBV27 to TRBJ1-2; 8 bases align to TRBD1. V gave up 1 base and J gave up 4 bases; unmatched junction bases: 14. The CDR3 has 18 amino acids. Per the germline V gene, CDR1 is MNHEY and CDR2 is SMNVEV (reference sequence). CDR3 coding DNA: TGTGCCAGCAGTTTATGGTCGGCAGGGGGCGCGGGAGTCTATGGCTACACCTTC. Translating gives CASSLWSAGGAGVYGYTF.

This chain links TRBV18 with TRBJ1-2; perhaps TRBD1 as D (6 bases). Trimming pared 2 bases from V and 6 bases from J, leaving 13 bases between. In germline, CDR1 is KGHSH, CDR2 LQKENI. The CDR3 runs 14 residues. This chain's CDR3 is CASSPTGMEDGYTF. CDR3 in DNA: TGTGCCAGCTCACCAACAGGGATGGAGGATGGCTACACCTTC.

The rearrangement uses TRBV28 and TRBJ1-5, with TRBD1 matching 9 bases. V lost 8 bases and J lost 5; bases outside the gene matches: 13. This CDR3 is built from 16 residues. From germline, CDR1 is MDHEN and CDR2 SYDVKM. For the CDR3, the DNA is TGTGCCAGCTCCAAAAACCAGTGGACAGGGGATCAGCCCCAGCATTTT. Protein sequence: CASSKNQWTGDQPQHF.

The CDR3 reads CASSQTDRAYGYTF. For the CDR3, the DNA is TGTGCCAGCAGCCAAACCGACAGGGCCTATGGCTACACCTTC. This sequence joins TRBV6-5 and TRBJ1-2; 7 positions agree with TRBD1. The CDR3 covers 14 residues. In germline, CDR1 is MNHEY, CDR2 SVGAGI. After removal of 6 bases from V and 4 bases from J, the junction contained 8 bases not matched to a gene.

V usage is TRBV29-1 and J usage is TRBJ2-1; possible D gene TRBD1, 6 bases. The germline V gene has CDR1 SQVTM and CDR2 ANQGSEA. The V end was cut by 4 bases, the J end by 7 bases, with 17 bases between. CDR3 length: 14 residues. The CDR3 protein is CSVGYRVKENEQFF. CDR3 nucleotides: TGCAGCGTTGGGTACAGGGTAAAAGAGAATGAGCAGTTCTTC.

This chain connects TRBV19 to TRBJ1-2; D unresolved. V was cut by 9 bases and J by 7 bases, with 24 bases left in between. Germline V gene data show CDR1 as LNHDA and CDR2 as SQIVND (reference sequence). The CDR3 covers 15 residues. The CDR3 region is CASCPWIAEGGGYTF. The CDR3 bases are TGTGCCAGCTGCCCCTGGATTGCCGAGGGCGGTGGCTACACCTTC.